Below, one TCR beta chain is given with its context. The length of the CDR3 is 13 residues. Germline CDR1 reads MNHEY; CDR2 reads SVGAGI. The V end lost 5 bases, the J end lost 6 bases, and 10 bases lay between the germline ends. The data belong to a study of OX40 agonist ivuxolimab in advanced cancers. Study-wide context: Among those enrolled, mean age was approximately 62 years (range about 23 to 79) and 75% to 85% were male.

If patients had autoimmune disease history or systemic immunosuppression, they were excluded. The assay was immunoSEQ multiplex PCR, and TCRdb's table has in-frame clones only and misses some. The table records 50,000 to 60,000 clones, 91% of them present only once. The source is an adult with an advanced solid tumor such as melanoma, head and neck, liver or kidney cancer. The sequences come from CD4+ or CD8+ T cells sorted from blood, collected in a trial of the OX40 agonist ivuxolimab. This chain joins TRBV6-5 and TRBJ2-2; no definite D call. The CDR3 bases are TGTGCCAGCAGTCGATGGAGCTCCGGGGAGCTGTTTTTT. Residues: CASSRWSSGELFF.